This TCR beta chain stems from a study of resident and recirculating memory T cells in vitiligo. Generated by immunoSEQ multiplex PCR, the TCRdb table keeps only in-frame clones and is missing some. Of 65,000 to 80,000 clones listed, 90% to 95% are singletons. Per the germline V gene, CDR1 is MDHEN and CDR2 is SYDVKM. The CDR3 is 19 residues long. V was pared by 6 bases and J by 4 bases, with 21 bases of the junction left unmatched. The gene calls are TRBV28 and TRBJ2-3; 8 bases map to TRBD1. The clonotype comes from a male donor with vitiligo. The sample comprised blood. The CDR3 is CASSSTYYRRGRKADTQYF. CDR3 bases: TGTGCCAGCAGCTCGACCTATTATCGCAGGGGGCGCAAAGCAGATACGCAGTATTTT.